Listed here are 23 T cell receptor beta chains from one sample, sequenced in a study of radiation and T cells in renal cell carcinoma. Data came from immunoSEQ multiplex PCR; TCRdb stores just in-frame clones and leaves some out. Here the sample spans approximately 79,000 clones, about four fifths being singletons. Regarding time point: blood 2 weeks post-SBRT. This sample's treatment: 15 Gy SBRT to primary tumor, nephrectomy 4 weeks later. The source material was blood, sampled from a patient whose treatment included radiotherapy and nephrectomy. The receptors stem from a man in his 60s with renal cell carcinoma.

CDR3 loop: CASSPKVVLAGGRGTDTQYF. The CDR3 DNA is TGTGCCAGCAGCCCGAAGGTAGTACTAGCGGGAGGGCGGGGCACAGATACGCAGTATTTT. The rearrangement joins TRBV4-2 to TRBJ2-3; 13 bases align to TRBD2. This CDR3 contains 20 residues. Germline CDR1 is LGHNA and CDR2 is YNFKEQ. The trim removed 4 bases at V and 1 base at J, leaving 14 bases unmatched.

The rearrangement links TRBV4-2 to TRBJ2-3, with a possible D match to TRBD2 (6 bases). The V end was cut by 1 base, the J end by 0 bases, with 14 bases between. CDR1 LGHNA and CDR2 YNFKEQ come from the germline V gene. The CDR3 totals 17 residues. Here the CDR3 DNA reads TGTGCCAGCAGCCAAGGGTCTTCCGGGACTAGCACAGATACGCAGTATTTT. Protein product: CASSQGSSGTSTDTQYF.

The V gene is TRBV7-9, the J gene TRBJ2-1, with D uncertain. Looked up from germline, CDR1 is SEHNR and CDR2 is FQNEAQ (reference sequence). Trimming left V 5 bases short and J 8 bases short, with 13 bases between. This CDR3 comprises 13 residues. The CDR3 reads CASSPRMPHEQFF. CDR3 in DNA: TGTGCCAGCAGCCCAAGGATGCCACATGAGCAGTTCTTC.

The chain has TRBV27 and TRBJ1-1; D not certain. CDR1 is MNHEY, CDR2 SMNVEV, per germline (reference sequence). V was trimmed by 6 bases and J by 6 bases, leaving 17 bases between them. The length of the CDR3 is 14 residues. CDR3 in amino acids: CASSPRRLLAEAFF. The CDR3 nucleotides are TGTGCCAGCAGCCCCCGCCGCCTTTTGGCTGAAGCTTTCTTT.

The V gene is TRBV2, the J gene TRBJ2-3, with unresolved D. The length of the CDR3 is 15 residues. Trimming took 4 bases from V and 2 from J, leaving 13 bases between them. Germline CDR1 and CDR2: SNHLY and FYNNEI. The CDR3 is CASSGSGRITDTQYF. CDR3 bases: TGTGCCAGCAGTGGGTCCGGACGTATCACAGATACGCAGTATTTT.

The chain carries TRBV5-6 and TRBJ1-5; 7 nucleotides line up with TRBD1. The ends lost 4 bases at V and 1 base at J; junction bases unmatched: 11. There are 17 residues in the CDR3. Germline V CDR1 and CDR2: SGHDT, YYEEEE. In nucleotides, the CDR3 is TGTGCCAGCAGCCCATCACCTGACAGGGTAAGCAATCAGCCCCAGCATTTT. As protein: CASSPSPDRVSNQPQHF.

The chain links TRBV18 to TRBJ1-4; 8 positions agree with TRBD1. The ends lost 3 bases at V and 5 bases at J; junction bases unmatched: 8. The CDR3 is 16 residues long. Germline V gene sequence: CDR1 KGHSH, CDR2 LQKENI. CDR3 residues: CASSPNLGTGNEKLFF. The CDR3 DNA is TGTGCCAGCTCACCTAACCTCGGGACAGGAAATGAAAAACTGTTTTTT.

This chain uses TRBV5-1 with TRBJ2-3; possibly TRBD2 for D (5 bases). Germline V gene data show CDR1 as SGHRS and CDR2 as YFSETQ. The CDR3 spans 16 residues. Trimming took 4 bases from V and 0 from J, leaving 15 bases between them. In DNA, the CDR3 is TGCGCCAGCAGCCCCCCCTCGGGGTTTAGCACAGATACGCAGTATTTT. Residues: CASSPPSGFSTDTQYF.

The chain employs TRBV6-5 and TRBJ2-7, with 8 bases matching TRBD1. Trimming removed 2 bases from V and 6 bases from J; junction bases left unmatched: 3. CDR1 MNHEY and CDR2 SVGAGI come from the germline V gene. This CDR3 spans 13 amino acids. The CDR3 sequence is CASSYETGVEQYF. The DNA of the CDR3 is TGTGCCAGCAGTTACGAGACAGGGGTCGAGCAGTACTTC.

The chain's CDR3 is CAWSVLDTQYF. As DNA, the CDR3 is TGTGCCTGGAGTGTACTGGATACGCAGTATTTT. The chain is built from TRBV30 and TRBJ2-3; the D is unclear. Per the germline V gene, CDR1 is GTSNPN and CDR2 is SVGIG (reference sequence). V lost 0 bases and J 6 bases, leaving 4 bases between the germline ends. CDR3 length: 11 residues.

This clone was counted only a few times. The rearrangement uses TRBV6-5 and TRBJ2-6, with D possibly matching TRBD1 (6 bases). Germline V gene data show CDR1 as MNHEY and CDR2 as SVGAGI. CDR3 length: 15 residues. Trimming left V 6 bases short and J 3 bases short, with 12 bases between. This chain's CDR3 is CASSLNRVGANVLTF. CDR3 in DNA: TGTGCCAGCAGCTTGAACAGGGTTGGGGCCAACGTCCTGACTTTC.

V and J are TRBV27 and TRBJ1-3; D is ambiguous. Germline V gene lookup returns CDR1 MNHEY and CDR2 SMNVEV (reference sequence). V lost 5 bases and J 4 bases, leaving 15 bases between the germline ends. The length of the CDR3 is 15 residues. CDR3 residues: CASSLGPDRGNTIYF. The CDR3 coding sequence is TGTGCCAGCAGTCTAGGACCAGATAGAGGAAACACCATATATTTT.

The chain has TRBV7-8 and TRBJ2-1; a possible D gene is TRBD2 (6 bases). With 5 bases removed from V and 6 bases from J, the gap between germline ends came to 17 bases. CDR3 length: 15 residues. The germline V gene encodes CDR1 SGHVS and CDR2 FQNEAQ. The CDR3 region has the DNA TGTGCCAGCAGCCAACGGGGCGGGAATTCCAATGAGCAGTTCTTC. Amino acid sequence: CASSQRGGNSNEQFF.

This clone has at least ten counts. This chain uses TRBV19 with TRBJ1-2, with a possible D match to TRBD1 (6 bases). V was shortened by 6 bases and J by 3 bases, with 14 bases between the two germline ends. This CDR3 is built from 14 residues. The germline V gene has CDR1 LNHDA and CDR2 SQIVND (reference sequence). In DNA, the CDR3 is TGTGCCAGTAGCCATACGACAGGTTACTATGGCTACACCTTC. It translates to CASSHTTGYYGYTF.

This chain links TRBV5-5 with TRBJ2-7; 10 nucleotides agree with TRBD1. Germline CDR1 and CDR2: SGHKS and YYEKEE (reference sequence). V gave up 4 bases and J gave up 5 bases; unmatched junction bases: 3. The CDR3 has 13 residues. CDR3 loop: CASSEDRGNEQYF. CDR3 nucleotides: TGTGCCAGCAGCGAGGACAGGGGGAACGAGCAGTACTTC.

This clone occurred a few times. The chain carries TRBV5-1 and TRBJ2-7, with 7 bases lining up with TRBD1. The CDR3 is 13 residues long. Germline lookup yields CDR1 SGHRS and CDR2 YFSETQ. The V and J ends lost 7 bases and 3 bases, in that order; junction bases with no gene match: 7. The CDR3: CASSPTGLYEQYF. The CDR3 DNA is TGCGCCAGCTCCCCGACAGGGCTCTACGAGCAGTACTTC.

This clone was observed a handful of times. V usage is TRBV29-1 and J usage is TRBJ1-1, with 7 bases that match TRBD1. The V gene's germline CDR1 is SQVTM and CDR2 ANQGSEA. This CDR3 is 13 amino acids long. V lost 4 bases, J lost 4 bases, and 6 bases stayed unmatched. CDR3 protein: CSVGQGRPTEAFF. The DNA for the CDR3 is TGCAGCGTTGGACAGGGAAGGCCCACTGAAGCTTTCTTT.

V usage is TRBV6-4 and J usage is TRBJ2-5; no reliable D call. Germline V gene lookup returns CDR1 MRHNA and CDR2 SNTAGT. The V end lost 4 bases, the J end lost 1 base, and 7 bases lay between the germline ends. CDR3 length: 13 residues. This CDR3 is CASSVDPQETQYF. In DNA form, the CDR3 reads TGTGCCAGCAGTGTAGACCCCCAAGAGACCCAGTACTTC.

The chain is built from TRBV28 and TRBJ2-1; 8 bases match TRBD1. The germline V gene encodes CDR1 MDHEN and CDR2 SYDVKM. V gave up 4 bases and J gave up 14 bases; unmatched junction bases: 13. The CDR3 length is 14 residues. CDR3 sequence: CASSSQGAQAREFF. DNA of the CDR3: TGTGCCAGCAGTTCCCAGGGGGCGCAAGCACGAGAGTTCTTC. Full variable domain (outside the CDR3, taken from reference TRBV28 and TRBJ2-1): DVKVTQSSRYLVKRTGEKVFLECVQDMDHENMFWYRQDPGLGLRLIYFSYDVKMKEKGDIPEGYSVSREKKERFSLILESASTNQTSMYLCASSSQGAQAREFFGPGTRLTVL.

The chain couples TRBV5-1 to TRBJ1-1; D ambiguous. CDR1 and CDR2 from the germline V gene are SGHRS and YFSETQ. The V gene lost 6 bases and the J gene lost 1 base, with 13 bases spanning the gap. CDR3 length: 14 amino acids. In DNA form, the CDR3 reads TGCGCCAGCAATTCGGTCGGATCGAACACTGAAGCTTTCTTT. It specifies CASNSVGSNTEAFF.

The J gene is TRBJ2-5, the V gene TRBV10-2; TRBD1 matches at 7 bases. Germline CDR1 reads WSHSY; CDR2 reads SAAADI. This CDR3 has 14 residues. Trimming removed 5 bases from V and 5 bases from J; junction bases left unmatched: 8. CDR3 sequence (DNA): TGCGCCAGCAGTATTACCCAGGGGGACGAGACCCAGTACTTC. Translated, it gives CASSITQGDETQYF.

CDR3 protein: CASSLAGHDVENEQFF. In DNA form, the CDR3 reads TGTGCCAGCAGCTTAGCGGGTCATGACGTCGAAAATGAGCAGTTCTTC. The chain joins TRBV7-9 to TRBJ2-1; unclear D gene. CDR3 size: 16 residues. The V end lost 0 bases, the J end lost 7 bases, and 16 bases lay between the germline ends. CDR1 SEHNR and CDR2 FQNEAQ come from the germline V gene (reference sequence). Looking up the rest from reference TRBV7-9 and TRBJ2-1 gives the full variable domain: DTGVSQNPRHKITKRGQNVTFRCDPISEHNRLYWYRQTLGQGPEFLTYFQNEAQLEKSRLLSDRFSAERPKGSFSTLEIQRTEQGDSAMYLCASSLAGHDVENEQFFGPGTRLTVL.

In DNA, the CDR3 is TGTGCCAGCAGCTCCAGGACGGGGGCCGGGGACACCCAGTACTTC. This codes for CASSSRTGAGDTQYF. The V call is TRBV7-2, the J call TRBJ2-5; D might be TRBD1 or TRBD2, each matching 6 bases. Germline values: CDR1 SGHTA, CDR2 FQGNSA. Trimming shortened V by 4 bases and J by 8 bases, and 20 bases separated the two germline ends. CDR3 size: 15 residues.